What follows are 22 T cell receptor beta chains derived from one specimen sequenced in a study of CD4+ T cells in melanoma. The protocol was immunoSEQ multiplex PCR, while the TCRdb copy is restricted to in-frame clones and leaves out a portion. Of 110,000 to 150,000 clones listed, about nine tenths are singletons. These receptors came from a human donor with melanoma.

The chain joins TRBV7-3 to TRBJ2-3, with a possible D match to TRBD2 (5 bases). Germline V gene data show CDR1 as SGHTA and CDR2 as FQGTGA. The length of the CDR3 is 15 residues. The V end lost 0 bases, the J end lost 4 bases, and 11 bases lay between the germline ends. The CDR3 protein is CASSLTALAADTQYF. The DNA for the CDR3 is TGTGCCAGCAGCTTAACCGCCCTAGCCGCAGATACGCAGTATTTT.

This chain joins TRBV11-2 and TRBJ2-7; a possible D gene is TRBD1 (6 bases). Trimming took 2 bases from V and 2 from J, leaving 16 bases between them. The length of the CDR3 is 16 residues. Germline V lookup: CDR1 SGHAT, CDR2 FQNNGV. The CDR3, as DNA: TGTGCCAGCAGCTTACGCGGACAGCCGGCCCCCTACGAGCAGTACTTC. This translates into CASSLRGQPAPYEQYF.

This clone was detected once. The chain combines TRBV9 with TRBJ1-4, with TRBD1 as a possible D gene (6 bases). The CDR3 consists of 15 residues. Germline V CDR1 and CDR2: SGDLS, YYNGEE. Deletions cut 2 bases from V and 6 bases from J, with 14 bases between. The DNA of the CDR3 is TGTGCCAGCAGCGTTTCCGACAGGTCCCATGAAAAACTGTTTTTT. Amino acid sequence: CASSVSDRSHEKLFF. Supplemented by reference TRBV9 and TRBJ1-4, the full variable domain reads DSGVTQTPKHLITATGQRVTLRCSPRSGDLSVYWYQQSLDQGLQFLIQYYNGEERAKGNILERFSAQQFPDLHSELNLSSLELGDSALYFCASSVSDRSHEKLFFGSGTQLSVL.

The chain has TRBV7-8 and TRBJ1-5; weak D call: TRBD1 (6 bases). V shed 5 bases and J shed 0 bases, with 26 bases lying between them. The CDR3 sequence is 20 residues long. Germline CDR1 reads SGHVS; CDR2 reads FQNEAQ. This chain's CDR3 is CASSTSPGVGGRYSNQPQHF. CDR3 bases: TGTGCCAGCAGCACCTCTCCGGGGGTCGGGGGGCGATATAGCAATCAGCCCCAGCATTTT.

The CDR3 DNA reads TGTGCCAGCAGCTTTCCAGGACAGAACTATGGCTACACCTTC. This codes for CASSFPGQNYGYTF. The chain links TRBV5-6 to TRBJ1-2; D perhaps matches TRBD1 (6 bases). With 2 bases removed from V and 2 bases from J, the gap between germline ends came to 10 bases. The germline gives CDR1 SGHDT, CDR2 YYEEEE. CDR3 length: 14 residues.

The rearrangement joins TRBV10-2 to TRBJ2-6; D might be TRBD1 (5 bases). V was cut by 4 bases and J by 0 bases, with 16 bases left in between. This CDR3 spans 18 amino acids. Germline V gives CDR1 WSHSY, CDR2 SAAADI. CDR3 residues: CASSGRGWGLSGANVLTF. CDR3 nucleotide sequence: TGCGCCAGCAGTGGAAGGGGTTGGGGCCTCTCTGGGGCCAACGTCCTGACTTTC.

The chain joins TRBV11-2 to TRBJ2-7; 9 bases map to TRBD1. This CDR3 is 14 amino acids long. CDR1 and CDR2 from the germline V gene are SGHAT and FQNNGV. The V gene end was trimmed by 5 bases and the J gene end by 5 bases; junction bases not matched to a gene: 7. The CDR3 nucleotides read TGTGCCAGCAGCGCAGGGACAGGGTCCAACGAGCAGTACTTC. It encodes CASSAGTGSNEQYF.

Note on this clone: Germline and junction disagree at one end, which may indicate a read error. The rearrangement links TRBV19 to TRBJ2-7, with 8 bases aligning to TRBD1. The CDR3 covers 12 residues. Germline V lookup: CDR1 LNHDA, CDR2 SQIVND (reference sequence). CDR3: CASSSRTGYRDF. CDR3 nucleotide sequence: TGTGCCAGTAGTTCAAGGACAGGGTACCGCGACTTC.

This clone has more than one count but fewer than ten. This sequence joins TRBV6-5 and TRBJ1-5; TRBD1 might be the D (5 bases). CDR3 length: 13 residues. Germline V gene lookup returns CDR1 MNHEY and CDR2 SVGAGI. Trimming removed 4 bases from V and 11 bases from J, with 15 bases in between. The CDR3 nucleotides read TGTGCCAGCAGTTGGGGGATGGATCAAGCCCAGCATTTT. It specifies CASSWGMDQAQHF.

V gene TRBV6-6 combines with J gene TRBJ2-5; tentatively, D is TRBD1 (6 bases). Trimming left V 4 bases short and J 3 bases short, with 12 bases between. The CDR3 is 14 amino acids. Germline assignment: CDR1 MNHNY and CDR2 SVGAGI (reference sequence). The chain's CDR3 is CASSSAGVKETQYF. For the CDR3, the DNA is TGTGCCAGCAGTTCGGCAGGGGTGAAAGAGACCCAGTACTTC.

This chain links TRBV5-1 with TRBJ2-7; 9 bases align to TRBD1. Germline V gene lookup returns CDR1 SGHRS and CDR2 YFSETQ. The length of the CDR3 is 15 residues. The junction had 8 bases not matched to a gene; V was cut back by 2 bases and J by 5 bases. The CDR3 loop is CASSFIPGQGNEQYF. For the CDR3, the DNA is TGCGCCAGCAGCTTTATACCGGGACAGGGAAACGAGCAGTACTTC.

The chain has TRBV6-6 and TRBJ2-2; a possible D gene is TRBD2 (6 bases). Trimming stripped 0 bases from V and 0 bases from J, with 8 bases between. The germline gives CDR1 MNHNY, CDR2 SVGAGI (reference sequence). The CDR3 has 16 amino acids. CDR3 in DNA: TGTGCCAGCAGTTACTCGGGACTCCCGAACACCGGGGAGCTGTTTTTT. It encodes CASSYSGLPNTGELFF.

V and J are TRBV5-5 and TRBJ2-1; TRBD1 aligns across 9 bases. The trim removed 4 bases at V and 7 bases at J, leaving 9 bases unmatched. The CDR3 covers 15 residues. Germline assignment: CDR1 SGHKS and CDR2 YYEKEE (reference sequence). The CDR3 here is CASSPRDRDRNEQFF. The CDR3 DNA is TGTGCCAGCAGCCCCAGGGACAGGGATAGAAATGAGCAGTTCTTC. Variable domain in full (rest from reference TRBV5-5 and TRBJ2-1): DAGVTQSPTHLIKTRGQQVTLRCSPISGHKSVSWYQQVLGQGPQFIFQYYEKEERGRGNFPDRFSARQFPNYSSELNVNALLLGDSALYLCASSPRDRDRNEQFFGPGTRLTVL.

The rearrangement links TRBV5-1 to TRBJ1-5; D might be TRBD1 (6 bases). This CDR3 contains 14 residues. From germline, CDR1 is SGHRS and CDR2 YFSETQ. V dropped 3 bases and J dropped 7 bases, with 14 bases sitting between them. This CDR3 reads CASSSGEASQPQHF. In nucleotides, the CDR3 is TGCGCCAGCAGCTCAGGGGAGGCTAGCCAGCCCCAGCATTTT.

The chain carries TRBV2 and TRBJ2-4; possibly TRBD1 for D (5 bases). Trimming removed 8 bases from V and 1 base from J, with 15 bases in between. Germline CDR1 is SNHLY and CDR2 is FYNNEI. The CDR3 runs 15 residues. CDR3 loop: CASGTGLPAKNIQYF. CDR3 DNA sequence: TGTGCCAGCGGTACAGGTCTTCCCGCCAAAAACATTCAGTACTTC.

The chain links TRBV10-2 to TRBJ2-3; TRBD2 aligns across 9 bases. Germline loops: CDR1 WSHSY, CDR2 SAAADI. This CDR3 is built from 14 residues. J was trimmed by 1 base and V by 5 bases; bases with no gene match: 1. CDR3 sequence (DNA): TGCGCCAGCAGTATAGCGGGGGGCACAGATACGCAGTATTTT. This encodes CASSIAGGTDTQYF.

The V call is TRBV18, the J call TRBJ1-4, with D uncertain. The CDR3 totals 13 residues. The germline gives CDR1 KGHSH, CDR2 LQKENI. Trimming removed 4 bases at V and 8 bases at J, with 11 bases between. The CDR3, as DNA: TGTGCCAGCTCACGGGCGGGTGGCGAAAAACTGTTTTTT. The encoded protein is CASSRAGGEKLFF.

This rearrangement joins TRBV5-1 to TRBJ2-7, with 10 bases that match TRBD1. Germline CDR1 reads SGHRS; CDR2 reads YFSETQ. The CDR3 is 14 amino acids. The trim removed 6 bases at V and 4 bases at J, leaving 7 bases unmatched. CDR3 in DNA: TGCGCCAGCAAAAAGACAGGGGGCTGGTACGAGCAGTACTTC. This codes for CASKKTGGWYEQYF.

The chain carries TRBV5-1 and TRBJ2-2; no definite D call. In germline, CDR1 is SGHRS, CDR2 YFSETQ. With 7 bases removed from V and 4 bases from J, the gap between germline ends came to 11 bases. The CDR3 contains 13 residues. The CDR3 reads CASLETPTGELFF. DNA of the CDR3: TGCGCCAGCCTTGAGACCCCCACCGGGGAGCTGTTTTTT.

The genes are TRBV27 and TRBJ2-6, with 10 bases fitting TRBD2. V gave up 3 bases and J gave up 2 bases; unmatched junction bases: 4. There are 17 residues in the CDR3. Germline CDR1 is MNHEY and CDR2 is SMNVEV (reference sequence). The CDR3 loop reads CASSFKAGGPGANVLTF. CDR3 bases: TGTGCCAGCAGTTTTAAAGCGGGGGGGCCTGGGGCCAACGTCCTGACTTTC.

The DNA of the CDR3 is TGTGCCAGCAGCAAACTGACGTATGGCTACACCTTC. Translated: CASSKLTYGYTF. This chain joins TRBV7-3 and TRBJ1-2; D not certain. The CDR3 runs to 12 residues. V dropped 5 bases and J dropped 5 bases, with 9 bases sitting between them. Germline lookup yields CDR1 SGHTA and CDR2 FQGTGA. The complete variable domain, with remaining parts taken from reference TRBV7-3 and TRBJ1-2, reads GAGVSQTPSNKVTEKGKYVELRCDPISGHTALYWYRQSLGQGPEFLIYFQGTGAADDSGLPNDRFFAVRPEGSVSTLKIQRTERGDSAVYLCASSKLTYGYTFGSGTRLTVV.

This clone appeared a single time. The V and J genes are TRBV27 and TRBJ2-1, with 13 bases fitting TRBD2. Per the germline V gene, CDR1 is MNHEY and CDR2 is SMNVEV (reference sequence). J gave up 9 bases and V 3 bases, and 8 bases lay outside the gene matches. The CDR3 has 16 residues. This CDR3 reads CASSLRTSGGALEQFF. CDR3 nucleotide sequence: TGTGCCAGCAGTTTGAGAACTAGCGGGGGGGCCCTTGAGCAGTTCTTC.